The 10 T cell receptor beta chains below all came from one sample that was sequenced in a study of blood T cell repertoires in COVID-19 (dated by TCRdb to 2020 to 2021). The method behind the library was the immunoSEQ multiplex PCR assay. TCRdb limited this immuneACCESS table to in-frame rearrangements with V and J called. A share of clones is missing; checked studies link under half to unresolved V genes, and the rest is unexplained. The sample yields hundreds of thousands of clones; roughly 83% were counted once. The ten largest make up around 9.9% of the sample. The specimen sequenced was peripheral blood. These receptors were obtained from a woman older than 75 with acute or convalescent COVID-19.

CDR3 amino acids: CASRSPGGMNTEAFF. CDR3 nucleotide sequence: TGTGCCAGCCGCTCTCCCGGGGGAATGAACACTGAAGCTTTCTTT. The chain joins TRBV5-4 to TRBJ1-1; D possibly corresponds to TRBD1 (5 bases). V shed 7 bases and J shed 0 bases, with 16 bases lying between them. CDR1 is SGHNT, CDR2 YYREEE, per germline (reference sequence). This CDR3 has 15 residues.

J is TRBJ1-1 and V is TRBV18, with no clear D. The germline CDR1 and CDR2 sequences are KGHSH and LQKENI. This CDR3 is 14 amino acids long. The V gene lost 2 bases and the J gene lost 2 bases, with 9 bases spanning the gap. In DNA form, the CDR3 reads TGTGCCAGCTCACCAATTGCAGGCAACACTGAAGCTTTCTTT. Its translation: CASSPIAGNTEAFF.

This chain connects TRBV5-1 to TRBJ1-5; 10 bases map to TRBD1. The CDR3 is 14 amino acids. After removal of 4 bases from V and 7 bases from J, the junction contained 5 bases not matched to a gene. Germline V gene lookup returns CDR1 SGHRS and CDR2 YFSETQ. The CDR3 region has the DNA TGCGCCAGCAGCACAGGGACAGGGGAACAGCCCCAGCATTTT. The encoded protein is CASSTGTGEQPQHF.

This clone occurred once. The chain carries TRBV28 and TRBJ1-2; D might be TRBD1 (5 bases). The germline CDR1 and CDR2 sequences are MDHEN and SYDVKM. Trimming left V 11 bases short and J 4 bases short, with 8 bases between. The CDR3 totals 10 residues. CDR3 protein: CACGAYGYTF. The CDR3 bases are TGTGCCTGTGGGGCCTATGGCTACACCTTC.

The V gene is TRBV18, the J gene TRBJ2-7, with D tentatively TRBD1 (6 bases). V was clipped by 8 bases and J by 3 bases, with 8 bases between them. The CDR3 has 11 residues. In germline, CDR1 is KGHSH, CDR2 LQKENI. The CDR3 DNA sequence: TGTGCCAGCCAGGACAGCTACGAGCAGTACTTC. Protein product: CASQDSYEQYF. Full variable domain (remainder filled in from reference TRBV18 and TRBJ2-7): NAGVMQNPRHLVRRRGQEARLRCSPMKGHSHVYWYRQLPEEGLKFMVYLQKENIIDESGMPKERFSAEFPKEGPSILRIQQVVRGDSAAYFCASQDSYEQYFGPGTRLTVT.

The chain combines TRBV5-1 with TRBJ2-1; D call uncertain. The germline gives CDR1 SGHRS, CDR2 YFSETQ. The CDR3 sequence is 12 residues long. Trimming shortened V by 1 base and J by 10 bases, and 9 bases separated the two germline ends. CDR3 DNA: TGCGCCAGCAGCTTGCCGACCGGGGAGCAGTTCTTC. Translating it yields CASSLPTGEQFF.

The genes are TRBV11-2 and TRBJ2-6; no firm D call. Trimming cost V 1 base and J 2 bases, with 9 bases left between them. Germline CDR1 and CDR2: SGHAT and FQNNGV. The CDR3 runs 16 residues. The chain's CDR3 is CASSLGVGPGANVLTF. The CDR3 DNA reads TGTGCCAGCAGCTTAGGTGTGGGCCCTGGGGCCAACGTCCTGACTTTC.

The V call is TRBV24-1, the J call TRBJ2-1; 11 positions agree with TRBD2. The J segment lost 4 bases and the V segment lost 0 bases, leaving 4 bases of the junction unmatched. The CDR3 sequence is 17 residues long. From germline, CDR1 is KGHDR and CDR2 SFDVKD. The CDR3 bases are TGTGCCACCAGTGATTTGGCTAGCGGGGGGCGGTACAATGAGCAGTTCTTC. Protein product: CATSDLASGGRYNEQFF.

This rearrangement joins TRBV18 to TRBJ2-5; TRBD2 matches 13 bases. The V gene end was trimmed by 2 bases and the J gene end by 2 bases; junction bases not matched to a gene: 5. The CDR3 extends over 17 amino acids. The germline gives CDR1 KGHSH, CDR2 LQKENI. The CDR3 reads CASSPRGTSGVQETQYF. In DNA, the CDR3 is TGTGCCAGCTCACCAAGGGGGACTAGCGGGGTACAAGAGACCCAGTACTTC. Looking up the rest from reference TRBV18 and TRBJ2-5 gives the full variable domain: NAGVMQNPRHLVRRRGQEARLRCSPMKGHSHVYWYRQLPEEGLKFMVYLQKENIIDESGMPKERFSAEFPKEGPSILRIQQVVRGDSAAYFCASSPRGTSGVQETQYFGPGTRLLVL.

Of note for this clone: Other DNA sequences in the same sample also yield this CDR3. The chain recombines TRBV5-1 with TRBJ2-2, with 7 bases identical to TRBD1. J gave up 4 bases and V 3 bases, and 3 bases lay outside the gene matches. Germline V lookup: CDR1 SGHRS, CDR2 YFSETQ. This CDR3 has 14 residues. The CDR3 nucleotides read TGCGCCAGCAGCTATGACAGGGCCACCGGGGAGCTGTTTTTT. Its protein is CASSYDRATGELFF.